Sequencing of this TCR beta chain was carried out in a study of blood T cell repertoires in COVID-19. Sequencing was performed with immunoSEQ multiplex PCR; in TCRdb, only in-frame clones are kept and a portion is missing. The top ten hold over 12% of the sample, which has fewer than 250,000 clones, 88% seen once. Source material: PBMCs or T cells enriched from blood (not recorded which). This clonotype was sampled from a woman aged 45-65 years with acute COVID-19.

CDR3 coding DNA: TGTGCCAGCTCACCAGAGTCGGCAGGCGTCACCGGGGAGCTGTTTTTT. It is translated as CASSPESAGVTGELFF. The rearrangement uses TRBV18 and TRBJ2-2; no clear D. Germline V lookup: CDR1 KGHSH, CDR2 LQKENI. The CDR3 spans 16 residues. Trimming took 2 bases from V and 4 from J, leaving 14 bases between them.